This T cell receptor beta chain was identified during a study of T cell repertoires in cytomegalovirus infection. TCRdb reprocessed the reads with MiXCR, giving one entry per CDR3 protein. The sample holds about 740,000 distinct CDR3 sequences; 35% are singletons and the top ten take under 3%. CDR3 length equals 16 residues. Germline CDR1 SEHNR, CDR2 FQNEAQ (reference sequence). After removal of 5 bases from V and 2 bases from J, the junction contained 8 bases not matched to a gene. This TCR was sampled from a human donor in good health (CMV status not recorded). Some clones in this sample may be carry-over from other donors' samples. Specimen: PBMCs. The chain links TRBV7-9 to TRBJ2-2, with TRBD1 matching 7 bases. The CDR3 region has the DNA TGTGCCAGCAGCACCCAGGGACAGCACAACACCGGGGAGCTGTTTTTT. Translating gives CASSTQGQHNTGELFF.